A single sample gave rise to the 7 T cell receptor beta chains below, sequenced in a study of beta chain features in type 1 diabetes. Isolated RNA was reverse transcribed in full, so expressed TCRB transcripts were sequenced. Sequencing used immunoSEQ multiplex PCR; TCRdb keeps in-frame clones, though not all of them. The table shows 680,000 or so clones, with around 15% occurring only once. Sequenced input: naive CD4+ T cells from blood. The source of these receptors is a man between 18 and 35 years old in good health.

V and J are TRBV29-1 and TRBJ2-3; D gene ambiguous. The V gene lost 4 bases and the J gene lost 0 bases, with 11 bases spanning the gap. The CDR3 sequence is 14 residues long. Germline assignment: CDR1 SQVTM and CDR2 ANQGSEA. CDR3 nucleotides: TGCAGCGTTGCTCCCAGGTTAAGCACAGATACGCAGTATTTT. Translated: CSVAPRLSTDTQYF.

This clone showed up just a few times. The chain uses TRBV5-1 and TRBJ2-3, with D maybe TRBD1 (6 bases). CDR3 length: 13 amino acids. The V gene lost 4 bases and the J gene lost 3 bases, with 9 bases spanning the gap. The V gene's germline CDR1 is SGHRS and CDR2 YFSETQ. The CDR3 DNA reads as TGCGCCAGCAGCCAGCAGGGGACAGATACGCAGTATTTT. It specifies CASSQQGTDTQYF.

This chain links TRBV27 with TRBJ2-4, with TRBD2 matching over 12 bases. The V gene end was trimmed by 5 bases and the J gene end by 5 bases; junction bases not matched to a gene: 10. The CDR3 is 17 residues long. Germline V gene data show CDR1 as MNHEY and CDR2 as SMNVEV (reference sequence). The CDR3 is CASSRLSSGRGENIQYF. The CDR3 DNA follows: TGTGCCAGCAGTCGCCTTTCTAGCGGGAGGGGAGAAAACATTCAGTACTTC.

V usage is TRBV10-3 and J usage is TRBJ1-3; no firm D call. Trimming removed 4 bases from V and 4 bases from J, with 11 bases in between. The CDR3 runs to 14 residues. The germline V gene encodes CDR1 ENHRY and CDR2 SYGVKD. In DNA, the CDR3 is TGTGCCATCAGTGTGGAGAGGAGAGGAAACACCATATATTTT. Protein sequence: CAISVERRGNTIYF.

This chain connects TRBV7-6 to TRBJ2-1, with a weak D call TRBD2 (7 bases). Germline assignment: CDR1 SGHVS and CDR2 FNYEAQ. Trimming stripped 1 base from V and 15 bases from J, with 13 bases between. The CDR3 consists of 12 residues. Here the CDR3 DNA reads TGTGCCAGCAGCTTAGGCTTAGGGGGGGCGTTCTTC. Translation gives CASSLGLGGAFF.

The rearrangement uses TRBV5-1 and TRBJ2-3; possibly TRBD2 for D (5 bases). CDR1 SGHRS and CDR2 YFSETQ come from the germline V gene. V was pared by 3 bases and J by 2 bases, with 10 bases between. The CDR3 runs to 14 residues. CDR3 protein: CASSSEADTDTQYF. The CDR3 region has the DNA TGCGCCAGCAGCTCGGAAGCGGACACAGATACGCAGTATTTT.

This clone was counted a few times. V gene TRBV29-1 combines with J gene TRBJ2-5; D ambiguous. The J call may not be correct, given that the DNA end is closer to TRBJ2-7. Germline-derived CDR1 and CDR2 are SQVTM and ANQGSEA. This CDR3 has 13 residues. The CDR3 sequence: CSVRASSSYEQYF. CDR3 coding DNA: TGCAGCGTTCGGGCGTCGAGCTCCTACGAGCAGTACTTC.